These 30 T cell receptor beta chains were all obtained from the same sample, sequenced in a study of blood T cell repertoires in COVID-19. Produced via immunoSEQ multiplex PCR; TCRdb's table is partial and in-frame only. Of more than 150,000 clones listed, just over 85% are singletons. The sequencing sample was made of peripheral blood. These receptors came from a man between 45 and 60 years old with active or convalescent COVID-19.

V and J are TRBV15 and TRBJ1-5; 7 positions match TRBD1. Trimming cost V 0 bases and J 0 bases; bases outside gene matches: 2. This CDR3 comprises 16 residues. Germline V CDR1 and CDR2: LNHNV, YYDKDF (reference sequence). The CDR3 is CATSREGTASNQPQHF. The DNA of the CDR3 is TGTGCCACCAGCAGAGAAGGGACAGCTAGCAATCAGCCCCAGCATTTT.

A few counts support this clone. CDR3 sequence (DNA): TGTGCCAGCAGCTGGGACAGGGACCATGGCTACACCTTC. This sequence encodes CASSWDRDHGYTF. V is TRBV5-4 and J is TRBJ1-2, with TRBD1 matching 9 bases. This CDR3 comprises 13 residues. V lost 3 bases, J lost 6 bases, and 3 bases stayed unmatched. The germline CDR1 and CDR2 sequences are SGHNT and YYREEE (reference sequence).

CDR3 coding DNA: TGCGCCAGCAGCCACCGACAGGGGGGATACTACGAGCAGTACTTC. Its protein is CASSHRQGGYYEQYF. The genes are TRBV4-3 and TRBJ2-7; TRBD1 agrees at 9 bases. CDR1 and CDR2 from the germline V gene are LGHNA and YSLEER. Trimming at V came to 3 bases and at J to 3 bases, leaving 6 bases not matched to a gene. CDR3 length equals 15 residues.

The rearrangement joins TRBV19 to TRBJ2-1; D is ambiguous. Trimming removed 1 base from V and 5 bases from J, with 6 bases in between. This CDR3 has 13 amino acids. The V gene's germline CDR1 is LNHDA and CDR2 SQIVND (reference sequence). CDR3 protein: CASSIGQNNEQFF. Written as DNA, the CDR3 is TGTGCCAGTAGTATAGGTCAGAACAATGAGCAGTTCTTC.

The chain carries TRBV7-8 and TRBJ2-6; TRBD1 matches 7 bases. The germline CDR1 and CDR2 sequences are SGHVS and FQNEAQ. CDR3 length: 17 amino acids. Trimming removed 3 bases from V and 2 bases from J; junction bases left unmatched: 7. CDR3 region: CASSLGPDRAGANVLTF. The CDR3 region has the DNA TGTGCCAGCAGCTTGGGGCCCGACAGGGCTGGGGCCAACGTCCTGACTTTC.

The chain employs TRBV4-1 and TRBJ1-1; 10 nucleotides agree with TRBD1. The germline gives CDR1 MGHRA, CDR2 YSYEKL. This CDR3 has 15 residues. V dropped 4 bases and J dropped 1; count of bases not matched to a gene: 3. CDR3: CASSRGDRGNTEAFF. CDR3 sequence (DNA): TGCGCCAGCAGCCGAGGGGACAGGGGGAACACTGAAGCTTTCTTT.

The J gene is TRBJ1-1, the V gene TRBV7-9; no clear D. The V and J ends lost 1 base and 6 bases respectively, with 9 bases between them. The CDR3 spans 13 residues. From germline, CDR1 is SEHNR and CDR2 FQNEAQ (reference sequence). The CDR3 nucleotides are TGTGCCAGCAGCTTAGACGGTGCCCCTGAAGCTTTCTTT. It encodes CASSLDGAPEAFF.

This chain links TRBV25-1 with TRBJ2-2; tentative D call: TRBD2 (5 bases). V was cut by 7 bases and J by 0 bases, with 18 bases left in between. Germline V gene sequence: CDR1 MGHDK, CDR2 SYGVNS. The CDR3 has 17 residues. The CDR3 sequence is CASTGEGRFANTGELFF. DNA of the CDR3: TGTGCCAGCACCGGAGAGGGCCGGTTCGCGAACACCGGGGAGCTGTTTTTT.

The J gene is TRBJ2-3, the V gene TRBV9, with D unclear. Trimming took off 3 bases at V and 1 base at J, with 12 bases between the two ends. CDR1 is SGDLS, CDR2 YYNGEE, per germline. The CDR3 consists of 15 residues. The CDR3 region is CASSARVMGTDTQYF. The CDR3 coding sequence is TGTGCCAGCAGCGCCCGGGTTATGGGCACAGATACGCAGTATTTT.

This chain joins TRBV10-3 and TRBJ1-6; D gene uncertain. Germline V gives CDR1 ENHRY, CDR2 SYGVKD. This CDR3 region has 13 residues. V was cut by 5 bases and J by 10 bases, with 12 bases left in between. CDR3: CAISSGEDSPLHF. In nucleotides, the CDR3 is TGTGCCATCAGTAGTGGGGAGGACTCACCCCTCCACTTT.

This chain joins TRBV6-6 and TRBJ2-1; the match to TRBD2 covers 8 bases. The trim removed 4 bases at V and 2 bases at J, leaving 4 bases unmatched. Per the germline V gene, CDR1 is MNHNY and CDR2 is SVGAGI (reference sequence). The CDR3 sequence is 15 residues long. CDR3 loop: CASSSRGGTYNEQFF. Written as DNA, the CDR3 is TGTGCCAGCAGTTCTCGCGGGGGGACCTACAATGAGCAGTTCTTC.

The CDR3 reads CASSQERGFGEQFF. The CDR3 DNA reads as TGCGCCAGCAGCCAAGAAAGGGGATTCGGGGAGCAGTTCTTC. This chain joins TRBV4-3 and TRBJ2-1, with D possibly TRBD1 on 5 matching bases. Germline CDR1 is LGHNA and CDR2 is YSLEER. This CDR3 has 14 amino acids. V was shortened by 0 bases and J by 10 bases, with 13 bases between the two germline ends.

The CDR3 loop is CASSKEGAGVEKLFF. CDR3 DNA: TGTGCCAGCAGCAAAGAGGGGGCAGGGGTCGAAAAACTGTTTTTT. This chain uses TRBV21-1 with TRBJ1-4; no check of the table's D call, TRBD1, against the DNA was made. TRBV21-1 is marked as a pseudogene. CDR3 length: 15 residues.

This clone appeared once. In DNA, the CDR3 is TGTGCCAGCAGCGTTACTAGCGGAAACAATGAGCAGTTCTTC. It yields the protein CASSVTSGNNEQFF. The chain links TRBV9 to TRBJ2-1; 8 bases agree with TRBD2. The germline V gene has CDR1 SGDLS and CDR2 YYNGEE. The CDR3 contains 14 residues. The ends lost 2 bases at V and 5 bases at J; junction bases unmatched: 3.

The chain employs TRBV3-1 (or the pseudogene TRBV3-2) and TRBJ2-4, with D hard to call. Germline CDR1 reads LGHDT; CDR2 reads YNNKEL (reference sequence). V lost 5 bases to trimming and J lost 0 bases, with 8 bases between them. CDR3 length: 14 residues. In nucleotides, the CDR3 is TGTGCCAGCAGCAACCAGGTAGCCAAAAACATTCAGTACTTC. The encoded protein is CASSNQVAKNIQYF.

The J gene is TRBJ2-1, the V gene TRBV18; 13 positions agree with TRBD2. The length of the CDR3 is 15 residues. CDR1 and CDR2 from the germline V gene are KGHSH and LQKENI. V lost 4 bases to trimming and J lost 7 bases; unmatched junction nucleotides: 4. The CDR3 sequence: CASSHEGLAGNEQFF. DNA for the CDR3: TGTGCCAGCTCACATGAGGGACTAGCGGGAAATGAGCAGTTCTTC.

The rearrangement uses TRBV11-2 and TRBJ2-1, with 9 nucleotides matching TRBD2. Germline V lookup: CDR1 SGHAT, CDR2 FQNNGV. The CDR3 contains 15 residues. The junction had 9 bases not matched to a gene; V was cut back by 5 bases and J by 7 bases. CDR3 sequence (DNA): TGTGCCAGCAGCCCAACAGCGGGGGGCGCGAATGAGCAGTTCTTC. It yields the protein CASSPTAGGANEQFF.

As regards this clone: Distinct nucleotide sequences in the sample also encode this CDR3. The CDR3 sequence is CASSFLSGEQYF. CDR3 nucleotide sequence: TGTGCCAGTAGTTTCCTCTCAGGCGAGCAGTACTTC. The rearrangement joins TRBV19 to TRBJ2-7; D remains unclear. CDR1 and CDR2 (germline): LNHDA, SQIVND (reference sequence). This CDR3 comprises 12 residues. V was shortened by 5 bases and J by 6 bases, with 11 bases between the two germline ends.

This chain joins TRBV5-6 and TRBJ2-5, with 9 bases lining up with TRBD2. The CDR3 is made up of 18 amino acids. The V segment lost 2 bases and the J segment 2 bases; nucleotides outside the gene matches: 13. Per the germline V gene, CDR1 is SGHDT and CDR2 is YYEEEE. The CDR3 protein is CASSFYRGRAFQQETQYF. CDR3 DNA sequence: TGTGCCAGCAGCTTTTATCGCGGGAGGGCCTTCCAACAAGAGACCCAGTACTTC.

The chain links TRBV24-1 to TRBJ2-1; TRBD1 matches at 8 bases. The CDR3 sequence is 16 residues long. Germline CDR1 is KGHDR and CDR2 is SFDVKD. The trim removed 3 bases at V and 0 bases at J, leaving 3 bases unmatched. DNA of the CDR3: TGTGCCACCAGTGATCCAACAGGGGGCTCCTACAATGAGCAGTTCTTC. This encodes CATSDPTGGSYNEQFF.

The rearrangement links TRBV19 to TRBJ1-5; D is ambiguous. CDR1 LNHDA and CDR2 SQIVND come from the germline V gene (reference sequence). The CDR3 contains 15 residues. V gave up 3 bases and J gave up 0 bases, with 9 bases separating them. The CDR3 DNA reads as TGTGCCAGTAGTATTAGTCGCAATAGCAATCAGCCCCAGCATTTT. Its translation is CASSISRNSNQPQHF. The full variable domain, with the rest looked up from reference TRBV19 and TRBJ1-5, is DGGITQSPKYLFRKEGQNVTLSCEQNLNHDAMYWYRQDPGQGLRLIYYSQIVNDFQKGDIAEGYSVSREKKESFPLTVTSAQKNPTAFYLCASSISRNSNQPQHFGDGTRLSIL.

The chain has TRBV6-2 or TRBV6-3 and TRBJ2-7; D not certain. Per the germline V gene, CDR1 is MNHEY and CDR2 is SVGEGT. The CDR3 covers 14 residues. Trimming took 0 bases from V and 3 from J, leaving 9 bases between them. CDR3 DNA sequence: TGTGCCAGCAGTTACTCGGGCCCCGTCTACGAGCAGTACTTC. Residues: CASSYSGPVYEQYF.

V usage is TRBV4-3 and J usage is TRBJ1-1, with D possibly TRBD1 on 6 matching bases. The V gene's germline CDR1 is LGHNA and CDR2 YSLEER. Trimming pared 5 bases from V and 1 base from J, leaving 11 bases between. The CDR3 loop spans 14 amino acids. CDR3 region: CASSSGATNTEAFF. In DNA, the CDR3 is TGCGCCAGCAGCTCAGGGGCTACGAACACTGAAGCTTTCTTT.

The rearrangement joins TRBV6-5 to TRBJ1-2; 8 nucleotides align to TRBD1. Trimming at V came to 2 bases and at J to 11 bases, leaving 13 bases not matched to a gene. The CDR3 consists of 15 residues. From germline, CDR1 is MNHEY and CDR2 SVGAGI. The CDR3 loop reads CASSYGTGAQRGYTF. The CDR3 bases are TGTGCCAGCAGTTACGGGACAGGCGCGCAGAGGGGGTACACCTTC.

This chain connects TRBV28 to TRBJ2-3; tentatively, D is TRBD2 (6 bases). Germline CDR1 reads MDHEN; CDR2 reads SYDVKM. This CDR3 is 16 amino acids long. Trimming removed 3 bases from V and 0 bases from J, with 13 bases in between. The CDR3 is CASSFLGGKSTDTQYF. The CDR3 DNA follows: TGTGCCAGCAGTTTTCTTGGCGGGAAAAGCACAGATACGCAGTATTTT.

The V and J genes are TRBV14 and TRBJ1-1; D unclear. This CDR3 comprises 13 residues. CDR1 is SGHDN and CDR2 is FVKESK in the germline V gene. Trimming left V 4 bases short and J 5 bases short, with 11 bases between. The CDR3 bases are TGTGCCAGCAGCCCAGAGGACTCGACTGAAGCTTTCTTT. This encodes CASSPEDSTEAFF.

The rearrangement links TRBV5-4 to TRBJ1-1; TRBD1 agrees at 7 bases. The germline CDR1 and CDR2 sequences are SGHNT and YYREEE (reference sequence). Losses at the gene ends were 3 bases for V and 1 base for J; bases not matched to a gene: 6. There are 15 residues in the CDR3. The CDR3 sequence: CASSSPGQRNTEAFF. As DNA, the CDR3 is TGTGCCAGCAGCTCCCCGGGACAGAGGAACACTGAAGCTTTCTTT.

The chain uses TRBV28 and TRBJ2-4; D possibly corresponds to TRBD1 (5 bases). This CDR3 region has 16 residues. Germline values: CDR1 MDHEN, CDR2 SYDVKM. The V and J ends lost 6 bases and 0 bases respectively, with 15 bases between them. As DNA, the CDR3 is TGTGCCAGCAGCACAGGAAGATTATTAGCCAAAAACATTCAGTACTTC. Protein: CASSTGRLLAKNIQYF.

The chain employs TRBV14 and TRBJ1-2; the match to TRBD1 covers 9 bases. Looked up from germline, CDR1 is SGHDN and CDR2 is FVKESK. V shed 2 bases, J shed 8 bases, and the junction held 6 bases outside the gene matches. The CDR3 sequence is 14 residues long. For the CDR3, the DNA is TGTGCCAGCAGCCAAATGGGACAGGGTGGAGGCTACACCTTC. Protein sequence: CASSQMGQGGGYTF.

This clone was observed once. This chain uses TRBV4-3 with TRBJ2-3, with 7 bases matching TRBD2. V shed 0 bases, J shed 6 bases, and the junction held 6 bases outside the gene matches. The CDR3 has 15 residues. Looked up from germline, CDR1 is LGHNA and CDR2 is YSLEER. CDR3 in DNA: TGCGCCAGCAGCCAAGAGGGGGGAGGGATGGATACGCAGTATTTT. Translation: CASSQEGGGMDTQYF.